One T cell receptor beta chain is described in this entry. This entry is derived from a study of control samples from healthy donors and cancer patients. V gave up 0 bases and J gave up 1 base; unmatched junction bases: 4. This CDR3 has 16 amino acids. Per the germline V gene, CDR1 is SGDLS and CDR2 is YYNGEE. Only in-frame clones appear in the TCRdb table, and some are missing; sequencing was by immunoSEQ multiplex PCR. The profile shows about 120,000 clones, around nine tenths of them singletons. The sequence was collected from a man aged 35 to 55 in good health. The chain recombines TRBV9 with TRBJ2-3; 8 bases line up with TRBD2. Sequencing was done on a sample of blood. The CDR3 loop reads CASSVGFSGGTDTQYF. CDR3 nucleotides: TGTGCCAGCAGCGTAGGTTTTAGCGGGGGCACAGATACGCAGTATTTT.